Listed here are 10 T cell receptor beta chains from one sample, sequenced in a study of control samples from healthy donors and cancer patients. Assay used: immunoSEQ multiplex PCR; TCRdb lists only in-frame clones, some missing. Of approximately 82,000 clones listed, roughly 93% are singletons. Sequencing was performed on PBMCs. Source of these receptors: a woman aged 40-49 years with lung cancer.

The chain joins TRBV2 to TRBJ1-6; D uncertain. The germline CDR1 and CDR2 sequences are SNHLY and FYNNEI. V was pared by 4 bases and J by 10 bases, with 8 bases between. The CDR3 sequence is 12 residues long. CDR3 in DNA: TGTGCCAGCAGTGGGAGTGCATCACCCCTCCACTTT. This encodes CASSGSASPLHF.

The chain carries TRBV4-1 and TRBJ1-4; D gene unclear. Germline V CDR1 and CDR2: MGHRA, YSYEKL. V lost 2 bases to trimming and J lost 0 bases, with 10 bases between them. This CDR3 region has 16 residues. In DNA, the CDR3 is TGCGCCAGCAGCCAATACTACACCCCAACTAATGAAAAACTGTTTTTT. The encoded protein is CASSQYYTPTNEKLFF.

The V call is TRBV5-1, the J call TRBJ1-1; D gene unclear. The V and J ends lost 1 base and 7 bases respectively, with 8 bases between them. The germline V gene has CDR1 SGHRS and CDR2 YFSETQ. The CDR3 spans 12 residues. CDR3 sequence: CASSLPLGEAFF. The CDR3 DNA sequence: TGCGCCAGCAGCTTGCCCTTGGGTGAAGCTTTCTTT.

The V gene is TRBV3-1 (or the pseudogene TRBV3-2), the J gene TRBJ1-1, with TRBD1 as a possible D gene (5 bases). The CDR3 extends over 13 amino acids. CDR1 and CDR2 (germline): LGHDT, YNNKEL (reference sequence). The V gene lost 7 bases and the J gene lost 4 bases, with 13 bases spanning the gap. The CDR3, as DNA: TGTGCCAGCAATCGGGGCGTGGGCACTGAAGCTTTCTTT. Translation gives CASNRGVGTEAFF.

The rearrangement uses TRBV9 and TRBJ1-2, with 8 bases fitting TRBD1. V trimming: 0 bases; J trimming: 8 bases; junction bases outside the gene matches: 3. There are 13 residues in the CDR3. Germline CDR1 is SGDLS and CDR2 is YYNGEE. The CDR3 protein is CASSVVTGEGYTF. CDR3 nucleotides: TGTGCCAGCAGCGTAGTGACAGGGGAGGGCTACACCTTC.

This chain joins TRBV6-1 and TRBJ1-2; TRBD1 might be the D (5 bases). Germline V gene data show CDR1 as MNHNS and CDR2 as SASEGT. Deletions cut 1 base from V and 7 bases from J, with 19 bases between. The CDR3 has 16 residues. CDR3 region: CASSEDFLSGGVGYTF. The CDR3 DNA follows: TGTGCCAGCAGTGAAGATTTTCTGTCCGGAGGGGTTGGCTACACCTTC.

CDR3 bases: TGTGCCAGCCGCCCGGTGGGGGGGGCAGGGGGGACCCAGCATTTT. This gives the protein CASRPVGGAGGTQHF. The chain is built from TRBV28 and TRBJ1-5; 7 positions match TRBD1. The CDR3 loop spans 15 amino acids. Per germline, CDR1 MDHEN and CDR2 SYDVKM. V trimming: 8 bases; J trimming: 11 bases; junction bases outside the gene matches: 18.

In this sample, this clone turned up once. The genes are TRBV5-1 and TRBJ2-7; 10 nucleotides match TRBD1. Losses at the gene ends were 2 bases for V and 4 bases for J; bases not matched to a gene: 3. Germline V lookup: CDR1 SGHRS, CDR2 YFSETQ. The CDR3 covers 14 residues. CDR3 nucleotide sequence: TGCGCCAGCAGCTTAGGGACAGGGGAATACGAGCAGTACTTC. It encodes CASSLGTGEYEQYF.

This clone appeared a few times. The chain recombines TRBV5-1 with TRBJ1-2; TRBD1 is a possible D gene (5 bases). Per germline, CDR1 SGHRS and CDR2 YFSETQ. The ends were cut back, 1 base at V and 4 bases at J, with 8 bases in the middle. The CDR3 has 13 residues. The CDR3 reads CASSLSQGYGYTF. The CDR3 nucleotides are TGCGCCAGCAGCTTGTCGCAGGGCTATGGCTACACCTTC.

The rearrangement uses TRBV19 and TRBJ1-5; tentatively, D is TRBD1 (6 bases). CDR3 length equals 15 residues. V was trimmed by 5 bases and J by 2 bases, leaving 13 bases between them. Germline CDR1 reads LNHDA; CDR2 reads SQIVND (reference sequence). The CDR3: CASSQQGWGNQPQHF. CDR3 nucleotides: TGTGCCAGTAGTCAACAGGGTTGGGGCAATCAGCCCCAGCATTTT.